A selection of T cell receptor beta chains follows, all from one sample in a study of CD8 T cells in ankylosing spondylitis. Each CDR3 protein gets one entry after TCRdb re-called the 5' RACE reads with MiXCR. The sample has about 200,000 distinct CDR3 sequences; approximately 24% are singletons. Sequenced input: blood, either unsorted or a sorted T cell fraction (not recorded which). The source of these receptors is a male donor with ankylosing spondylitis or in good health (not recorded which). Both conserved end residues are part of each CDR3. The D gene is left open where the match is weak. Clone size, where shown, is once, few, many, or a class for clones that have expanded.

clone_size,j_call,d_call,v_call,cdr3_aa,cdr3_nt
many,TRBJ1-1,-,TRBV12-3/TRBV12-4,CASSLQENTEAFF,TGTGCCAGCAGTTTACAGGAGAACACTGAAGCTTTCTTT
many,TRBJ2-7,-,TRBV11-2,CASSPRLDSYEQYF,TGTGCCAGCAGCCCCAGACTAGATTCCTACGAGCAGTACTTC
many,TRBJ2-1,TRBD2,TRBV5-1,CASNLAGVSYNEQFF,TGCGCCAGCAACCTAGCGGGGGTCTCCTACAATGAGCAGTTCTTC
many,TRBJ2-1,TRBD2,TRBV5-1,CATRLSLAAYNEQFF,TGCGCCACCCGACTGAGTCTAGCGGCTTACAATGAGCAGTTCTTC
-,TRBJ2-3,-,TRBV20-1,CSASLGVDTQYF,TGCAGTGCTAGTTTGGGGGTGGATACGCAGTATTTT
-,TRBJ2-4,-,TRBV29-1,CSVFPGGGVDIQYF,TGCAGCGTTTTCCCCGGGGGTGGCGTCGACATTCAGTACTTC
many,TRBJ1-4,-,TRBV7-9,CASSTDGTNEKLFF,TGTGCCAGCAGCACGGACGGGACTAATGAAAAACTGTTTTTT
-,TRBJ1-6,-,TRBV20-1,CSAREDTRSSYNSPLHF,TGCAGTGCTAGGGAAGACACCCGGAGCTCCTATAATTCACCCCTCCACTTT
-,TRBJ2-2,-,TRBV20-1,CSASGPAVGNTGELFF,TGCAGTGCTAGCGGTCCGGCAGTTGGGAACACCGGGGAGCTGTTTTTT
-,TRBJ2-5,-,TRBV3-1,CASSQERWGETQYF,TGTGCCAGCAGCCAAGAAAGGTGGGGGGAGACCCAGTACTTC
-,TRBJ2-1,-,TRBV7-2,CASSLEGLISNEQFF,TGTGCCAGCAGCTTAGAGGGACTTATTTCCAATGAGCAGTTCTTC
-,TRBJ2-5,-,TRBV29-1,CSVSRDGRQETQYF,TGCAGCGTTTCCCGGGACGGAAGACAAGAGACCCAGTACTTC
few,TRBJ1-1,-,TRBV5-1,CASSLAQGNTEAFF,TGCGCCAGCAGCTTGGCACAGGGGAACACTGAAGCTTTCTTT
many,TRBJ2-1,TRBD2,TRBV11-2,CASSLGRERNEQFF,TGTGCCAGCAGCTTAGGGCGGGAGCGTAATGAGCAGTTCTTC
many,TRBJ1-5,TRBD1,TRBV27,CASSVQGANQPQHF,TGTGCCAGCAGTGTACAGGGGGCGAATCAGCCCCAGCATTTT
-,TRBJ1-2,-,TRBV7-2,CASSYGGGYTF,TGTGCCAGCAGCTACGGAGGTGGCTACACCTTC
many,TRBJ1-4,TRBD1,TRBV10-3,CAAGQGNEKLFF,TGTGCCGCGGGACAGGGCAATGAAAAACTGTTTTTT
-,TRBJ2-7,TRBD1,TRBV7-2,CASSSQTGASYEQYF,TGTGCCAGCAGCTCCCAGACAGGGGCGTCCTACGAGCAGTACTTC